This paragraph reports one TCR beta chain. Its matching antigen is unknown. The V gene lost 6 bases and the J gene lost 7 bases, with 15 bases spanning the gap. The CDR3 loop spans 12 amino acids. The germline V gene encodes CDR1 GTSNPN and CDR2 SVGIG (reference sequence). The sample originates from a study of shared clonotypes between healthy human individuals. Sequencing used immunoSEQ multiplex PCR; TCRdb keeps in-frame clones, though not all of them. The sample consists of about 2.4 million clones, around 90% of them appearing once. Overall study findings and caveats: Naive subsets typically showed greater estimated richness than memory subsets. Sharing across several donors was seen in approximately 5.2% of naive CD4 clonotypes.

This chain connects TRBV30 to TRBJ2-5; D may be TRBD1 or TRBD2 (6 bases each). Sequencing input: naive CD4+ T cells sorted from blood. The subset: CD45RA+ positively selected. The TCR originated in a man between 18 and 29 years old in good health. The CDR3 sequence: CACDRLGGTQYF. The DNA of the CDR3 is TGTGCCTGTGACAGGCTGGGGGGGACCCAGTACTTC.